The sequence of this T cell receptor beta chain was determined in a study of tissue T cells after allogeneic stem cell transplantation. In the study overall: Pathologist H&E review favored samples with visible lymphocytes for sequencing among multiple samples.

The germline gives CDR1 ENHRY, CDR2 SYGVKD. The CDR3 covers 15 residues. The V gene end was trimmed by 0 bases and the J gene end by 1 base; junction bases not matched to a gene: 2. Here immunoSEQ multiplex PCR was the method, and the copy in TCRdb shows in-frame clones only, minus some. In the table there are 7,500 to 10,000 clones, roughly 66% of which are singletons. Study-level results: Blood and spleen captured only part of the tissue TCR repertoire.

This clone appeared a few times. The target antigen is unknown. The origin of this receptor is a woman aged 18 to 55 with breast cancer. The chain is built from TRBV10-3 and TRBJ1-1; TRBD1 matches 7 bases. The sample consisted of tissue from the jejunum, taken at autopsy. The CDR3: CAISESRQGNTEAFF. DNA for the CDR3: TGTGCCATCAGTGAGTCGAGACAGGGGAACACTGAAGCTTTCTTT.